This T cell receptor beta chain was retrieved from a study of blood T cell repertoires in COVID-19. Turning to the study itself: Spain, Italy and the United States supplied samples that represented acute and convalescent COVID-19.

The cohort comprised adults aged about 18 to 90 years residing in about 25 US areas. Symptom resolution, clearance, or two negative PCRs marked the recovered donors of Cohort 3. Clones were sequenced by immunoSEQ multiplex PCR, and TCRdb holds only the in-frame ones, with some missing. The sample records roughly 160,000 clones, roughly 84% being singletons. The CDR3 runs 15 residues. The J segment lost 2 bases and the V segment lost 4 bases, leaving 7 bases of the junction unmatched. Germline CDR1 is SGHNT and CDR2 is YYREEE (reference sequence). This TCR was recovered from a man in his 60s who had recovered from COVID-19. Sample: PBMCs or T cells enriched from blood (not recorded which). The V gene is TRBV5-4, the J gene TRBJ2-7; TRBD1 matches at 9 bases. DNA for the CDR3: TGTGCCAGCAGCCTGCCGGGACAGGGCGCCTACGAGCAGTACTTC. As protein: CASSLPGQGAYEQYF.